The T cell receptor beta chain under discussion was sequenced for a study of blood T cell repertoires in COVID-19. Profiling relied on immunoSEQ multiplex PCR, and the TCRdb table lists in-frame clones only, not all of them. The sample lists about 240,000 clones, about 86% occurring once. Germline V gene data show CDR1 as LGHDT and CDR2 as YNNKEL (reference sequence). The V and J ends lost 3 bases and 2 bases, in that order; junction bases with no gene match: 2. The CDR3 consists of 16 residues. The V gene is TRBV3-1 (or the pseudogene TRBV3-2), the J gene TRBJ2-3, with TRBD2 matching over 13 bases. The sequencing input was peripheral blood. The TCR comes from an elderly woman with acute or convalescent COVID-19. The CDR3 is CASSQGLAGPTDTQYF. CDR3 DNA sequence: TGTGCCAGCAGCCAGGGACTAGCGGGGCCCACAGATACGCAGTATTTT.